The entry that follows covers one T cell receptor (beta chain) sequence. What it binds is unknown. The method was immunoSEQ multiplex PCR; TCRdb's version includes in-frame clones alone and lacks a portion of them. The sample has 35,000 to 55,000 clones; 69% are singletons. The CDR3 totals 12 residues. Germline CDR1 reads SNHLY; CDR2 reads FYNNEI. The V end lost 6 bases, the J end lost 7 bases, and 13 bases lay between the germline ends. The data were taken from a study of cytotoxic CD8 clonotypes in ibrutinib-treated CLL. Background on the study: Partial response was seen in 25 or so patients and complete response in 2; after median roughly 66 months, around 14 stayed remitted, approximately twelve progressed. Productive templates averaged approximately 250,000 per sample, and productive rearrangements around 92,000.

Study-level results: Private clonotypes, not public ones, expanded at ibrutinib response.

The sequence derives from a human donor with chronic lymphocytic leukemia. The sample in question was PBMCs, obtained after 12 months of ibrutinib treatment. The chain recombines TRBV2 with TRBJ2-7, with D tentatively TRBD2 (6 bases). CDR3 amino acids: CASRGGPGEQYF. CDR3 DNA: TGTGCCAGCAGGGGGGGACCGGGGGAGCAGTACTTC.